This T cell receptor (beta chain) was recovered during a study of OX40 agonist ivuxolimab in advanced cancers. About the investigation overall: Ivuxolimab was an agonistic, fully human IgG2 monoclonal antibody directed against OX40 (CD134), a costimulatory receptor. Intravenous ivuxolimab was administered to patients every 2 weeks at six dose levels: 0.01, 0.1, 0.3, 1.5, 3 and 10 mg/kg. Of the approximately 50 dose-escalation patients, hepatocellular carcinoma was present in about 20, melanoma in approximately 15, renal cell carcinoma in 9 and head and neck cancer in 9. In the dose-escalation cohort, around four fifths of patients were male, and the mean age was 60 years with a range of roughly 20 to 79. Prior anti-PD-1, anti-PD-L1 or anti-CTLA-4 therapy was permitted, and checkpoint inhibitors had been received by 40% to 50% of dose-escalation patients. Three dose-escalation patients achieved partial responses, one with hepatocellular carcinoma and two with cutaneous melanoma. The purpose of peripheral TCRbeta sequencing was to test whether ivuxolimab changed TCR sequence diversity and led to clonal T-cell expansion. The monotherapy dose-escalation portion (N of about 50 patients) of the phase I ivuxolimab trial is reported in the paper.

The CDR3 starts with the cysteine, ends with the phenylalanine, and has 15 residues. The retained sequence is limited to the CDR3, 45 bases, with the frame set at the first base. V loses 4 bases, J loses 6 bases, and the germline ends lie 17 bases apart. CDR1 and CDR2 are drawn from the germline V gene: SGDLS, YYNGEE. Overall results and qualifications from the work: At doses from 0.1 to 3.0 mg/kg, clonal expansion was seen in both CD4+ and CD8+ blood T cells between baseline and week 6. In partial responders in the 0.1-3.0 mg/kg groups, normalized peripheral clonal expansion was found to be among the lowest, especially among CD8+ T cells. Low levels of normalized T-cell clonal expansion were also seen in some patients who did not respond. After ivuxolimab, more expanded clones were found on average in CD8+ T cells than in CD4+ T cells. The antigen specificity of the peripheral T cells that underwent clonal expansion was not determined.

As for this clone: Its antigen remains undetermined. Qualities for individual bases were not recorded, and no much larger clone is one base off.

Genomic DNA was extracted from sorted cells for sequencing of the TCRbeta CDR3 region. The immunoSEQ Assay was used to sequence the TCRbeta CDR3 regions. This immuneACCESS table, as held by TCRdb, lists in-frame sequences with V and J called but not all clones. Of the missing ones, under half trace to an unresolved V gene in checked studies; the others have no known cause. The sample data list 41,000 or so clones, and 70% to 80% of these were observed just once. Of the sample, about 20% falls within the top ten clones. Patients with autoimmune disease history or receiving systemic immunosuppression were excluded from the trial. Peripheral blood for TCR sequencing was collected from all dose cohorts at baseline, on cycle 4 day 1, and on cycle 7 day 1. Samples were obtained from an open-label, multicenter, first-in-human phase I dose-escalation trial of ivuxolimab. Adults with locally advanced or metastatic melanoma, renal cell, hepatocellular, or head and neck squamous cell carcinoma were enrolled in the trial. CD4+ and CD8+ T cells were sorted separately from peripheral blood before TCR sequencing.

Here the sequenced sample was CD4+ or CD8+ T cells sorted from blood, taken in a trial of the OX40 agonist ivuxolimab. This sequence originates from an adult with an advanced solid tumor such as melanoma, head and neck, liver or kidney cancer. The rearranged chain carries TRBV9 and TRBJ2-1; TRBD2 might be the D gene, on 6 matching bases. The bases are TGTGCCAGCAGCCCTCGGGAGTGGGGTAGCAATGAGCAGTTCTTC. This encodes CASSPREWGSNEQFF.